This entry concerns a single TCR beta chain. The germline V gene encodes CDR1 KGHSH and CDR2 LQKENI. The CDR3 consists of 14 residues. Trimming removed 3 bases at V and 4 bases at J, with 12 bases between. This sample was taken from a study of blood T cell repertoires in COVID-19. Data came from immunoSEQ multiplex PCR; TCRdb stores just in-frame clones and leaves some out. This sample has about 130,000 clones, with just under 85% found just once. Recovery meant two consecutive negative NP/OP PCR tests, professional clearance, or resolved symptoms. The clonotype comes from a middle-aged man who had recovered from COVID-19. The V call is TRBV18, the J call TRBJ1-2; tentative D call: TRBD1 (6 bases). Sequencing was performed on PBMCs or T cells enriched from blood (not recorded which). The CDR3 sequence: CASSPGRGIYGYTF. DNA for the CDR3: TGTGCCAGCTCACCCGGAAGGGGGATCTATGGCTACACCTTC. Full variable domain (missing parts from reference TRBV18 and TRBJ1-2): NAGVMQNPRHLVRRRGQEARLRCSPMKGHSHVYWYRQLPEEGLKFMVYLQKENIIDESGMPKERFSAEFPKEGPSILRIQQVVRGDSAAYFCASSPGRGIYGYTFGSGTRLTVV.